Listed below are T cell receptor beta chains from one sample, sequenced in a study of regulatory T cells in long-lasting Graves disease. TCRdb reprocessed the multiplex PCR reads with MiXCR, giving one entry per CDR3 protein. This table has roughly 320,000 distinct CDR3 sequences, around 17% appearing once. The data also belong to a second study, concerning T cells in Graves' hyperthyroidism and ophthalmopathy.

Source: peripheral blood mononuclear cells (PBMCs), taken at new diagnosis, from a patient treated with antithyroid drugs. All receptors come from a man aged 40-49 years with Graves disease. The CDR3 runs from the conserved cysteine through the conserved F or W. The D gene is left open where the match is weak. Clone size appears in some rows only: once, few, many, or a class for an expanded clone.

J gene: TRBJ2-4; clone size: many; D gene: TRBD2; V gene: TRBV20-1; CDR3 DNA: TGCAGTGCGCGGAGGACTAGGGCTGACAAAAACATTCAGTACTTC; CDR3 protein: CSARRTRADKNIQYF
J gene: TRBJ2-4; clone size: many; D gene: -; V gene: TRBV7-6; CDR3 DNA: TGTGCCAGCAGCTTAGGGCCGGGGACCAAAAACATTCAGTACTTC; CDR3 protein: CASSLGPGTKNIQYF
J gene: TRBJ2-1; clone size: many; D gene: TRBD2; V gene: TRBV18; CDR3 DNA: TGTGCCAGCTCACCACAGCGGGGGGGCTCCTACAATGAGCAGTTCTTC; CDR3 protein: CASSPQRGGSYNEQFF
J gene: TRBJ2-3; clone size: many; D gene: TRBD2; V gene: TRBV18; CDR3 DNA: TGTGCCAGCTCACCACTAGCGGGGGTTACCACAGATACGCAGTATTTT; CDR3 protein: CASSPLAGVTTDTQYF
J gene: TRBJ1-1; clone size: many; D gene: TRBD1; V gene: TRBV28; CDR3 DNA: TGTGCCAGCAGCCAGGGGGGGGCGAGAAACACTGAAGCTTTCTTT; CDR3 protein: CASSQGGARNTEAFF
J gene: TRBJ1-1; clone size: many; D gene: TRBD1; V gene: TRBV18; CDR3 DNA: TGTGCCAGCTCAGCTGACAGGGCCACTGAAGCTTTCTTT; CDR3 protein: CASSADRATEAFF
J gene: TRBJ1-1; clone size: many; D gene: -; V gene: TRBV10-3; CDR3 DNA: TGTGCCATTAAGACCTTTTGGGGGACGAACACTGAAGCTTTCTTT; CDR3 protein: CAIKTFWGTNTEAFF
J gene: TRBJ1-1; clone size: many; D gene: -; V gene: TRBV20-1; CDR3 DNA: TGCAGTGCTAGTCCATGGGATTCCTGGACTGGGAACACTGAAGCTTTCTTT; CDR3 protein: CSASPWDSWTGNTEAFF
J gene: TRBJ2-1; clone size: many; D gene: -; V gene: TRBV2; CDR3 DNA: TGTGCCAGCAGTCCCGACTTGAGGAATGAGCAGTTCTTC; CDR3 protein: CASSPDLRNEQFF
J gene: TRBJ1-1; clone size: many; D gene: TRBD1; V gene: TRBV12-5; CDR3 DNA: TGTGCTAGTGGTTTGGACAGGGGAAGGTTGATGAACACTGAAGCTTTCTTT; CDR3 protein: CASGLDRGRLMNTEAFF
J gene: TRBJ2-2; clone size: -; D gene: -; V gene: TRBV7-2; CDR3 DNA: TGTGCCAGCAGCTCGCCCTGGGGGCGCGGCACCGGGGAGCTGTTTTTT; CDR3 protein: CASSSPWGRGTGELFF
J gene: TRBJ2-4; clone size: -; D gene: -; V gene: TRBV2; CDR3 DNA: TGTGCCAGCAGTGAGGAGGGGGGGCTTAACATTCAGTACTTC; CDR3 protein: CASSEEGGLNIQYF
J gene: TRBJ1-1; clone size: few; D gene: TRBD1; V gene: TRBV28; CDR3 DNA: TGTGCCAGCAGACCTCCCGGGACAGGGGTCCGCGACGAAGCTTTCTTT; CDR3 protein: CASRPPGTGVRDEAFF
J gene: TRBJ1-1; clone size: many; D gene: -; V gene: TRBV2; CDR3 DNA: TGTGCCAGCAATAGGCACACTGAAGCTTTCTTT; CDR3 protein: CASNRHTEAFF
J gene: TRBJ2-5; clone size: many; D gene: TRBD2; V gene: TRBV5-1; CDR3 DNA: TGCGCCAGCAGTCTTTGGCTAGCGGGGTACCAAGAGACCCAGTACTTC; CDR3 protein: CASSLWLAGYQETQYF
J gene: TRBJ2-3; clone size: many; D gene: -; V gene: TRBV5-1; CDR3 DNA: TGCGCCAGCAGGGAGGGAGATACGCAGTATTTT; CDR3 protein: CASREGDTQYF
J gene: TRBJ1-2; clone size: few; D gene: -; V gene: TRBV29-1; CDR3 DNA: TGCAGCGTTGGACTTCGACTGGGGGGCTATGGCTACACCTTC; CDR3 protein: CSVGLRLGGYGYTF
J gene: TRBJ1-1; clone size: many; D gene: -; V gene: TRBV2; CDR3 DNA: TGTGCCAGCAGTGACGTAGGACAGCCGGCCACTGAAGCTTTCTTT; CDR3 protein: CASSDVGQPATEAFF
J gene: TRBJ1-1; clone size: many; D gene: -; V gene: TRBV20-1; CDR3 DNA: TGCAGTGCCGGGGAGGGTTGGGGCACTGAAGCTTTCTTT; CDR3 protein: CSAGEGWGTEAFF
J gene: TRBJ2-7; clone size: few; D gene: TRBD1; V gene: TRBV20-1; CDR3 DNA: TGCAGTGCTAGGGGGGACAGGGAACCCTACGAGCAGTACTTC; CDR3 protein: CSARGDREPYEQYF
J gene: TRBJ2-3; clone size: many; D gene: TRBD1; V gene: TRBV2; CDR3 DNA: TGTGCCAGCAGGGGAACCGGGACAGGGGGTACAGATACGCAGTATTTT; CDR3 protein: CASRGTGTGGTDTQYF
J gene: TRBJ2-5; clone size: many; D gene: -; V gene: TRBV2; CDR3 DNA: TGTGCCAGCAGGCCGGGACACATCCAACTCCAAGAGACCCAGTACTTC; CDR3 protein: CASRPGHIQLQETQYF
J gene: TRBJ2-7; clone size: -; D gene: -; V gene: TRBV28; CDR3 DNA: TGTGCCAGCAGAGTCCACGGGACTTACTACGAGCAGTACTTC; CDR3 protein: CASRVHGTYYEQYF
J gene: TRBJ2-7; clone size: few; D gene: -; V gene: TRBV29-1; CDR3 DNA: TGCAGCGCCGTCACCGCCGGGGGCTACGAGCAGTACTTC; CDR3 protein: CSAVTAGGYEQYF
J gene: TRBJ2-5; clone size: many; D gene: -; V gene: TRBV3-1; CDR3 DNA: TGTGCCGGTAAGACAGGCCAAGAGACCCAGTACTTC; CDR3 protein: CAGKTGQETQYF
J gene: TRBJ1-2; clone size: few; D gene: TRBD1; V gene: TRBV12-3/TRBV12-4; CDR3 DNA: TGTGCCAGCAGTTTAGACAGGGGGCGAGGCTACACCTTC; CDR3 protein: CASSLDRGRGYTF
J gene: TRBJ2-2; clone size: many; D gene: -; V gene: TRBV28; CDR3 DNA: TGTGCCAGCAGCCTAAACAGGGAACGGGAGCTGTTTTTT; CDR3 protein: CASSLNRERELFF
J gene: TRBJ2-5; clone size: many; D gene: -; V gene: TRBV20-1; CDR3 DNA: TGCAGTGCTCCAGGGAGGTCTGCAGAGACCCAGTACTTC; CDR3 protein: CSAPGRSAETQYF
J gene: TRBJ2-7; clone size: many; D gene: TRBD1; V gene: TRBV7-9; CDR3 DNA: TGTGCCAGCAGCGGACGATTTGGGACAGCCAGCGGGCAGTACTTC; CDR3 protein: CASSGRFGTASGQYF
J gene: TRBJ2-5; clone size: many; D gene: TRBD2; V gene: TRBV28; CDR3 DNA: TGTGCCAGCAGTCCGGCGGGGGGCCTCCAAGAGACCCAGTACTTC; CDR3 protein: CASSPAGGLQETQYF
J gene: TRBJ2-7; clone size: many; D gene: -; V gene: TRBV12-3/TRBV12-4; CDR3 DNA: TGTGCCAGCACCCTAGGAGGAGGAATCTACGAGCAGTACTTC; CDR3 protein: CASTLGGGIYEQYF
J gene: TRBJ1-2; clone size: many; D gene: -; V gene: TRBV2; CDR3 DNA: TGTGCCAGCAGTGAAGCTAGGCAGGGTGAAGGCTACACCTTC; CDR3 protein: CASSEARQGEGYTF
J gene: TRBJ2-2; clone size: -; D gene: -; V gene: TRBV18; CDR3 DNA: TGTGCCAGCTCACCACCAACCGGGGGGCACGCGAACACCGGGGAGCTGTTTTTT; CDR3 protein: CASSPPTGGHANTGELFF
J gene: TRBJ2-3; clone size: many; D gene: -; V gene: TRBV27; CDR3 DNA: TGTGCCAGCAGTTTGGGGGTAATGGGGACAGATACGCAGTATTTT; CDR3 protein: CASSLGVMGTDTQYF
J gene: TRBJ1-2; clone size: -; D gene: -; V gene: TRBV7-9; CDR3 DNA: TGTGCCAGCAGTTCAAGGGTGTCGGAGCGCAGAGCCTTGCGTGGCTACACCTTC; CDR3 protein: CASSSRVSERRALRGYTF
J gene: TRBJ2-5; clone size: many; D gene: -; V gene: TRBV7-2; CDR3 DNA: TGTGCCAGCAGCTCTTTGTACCAAGAGACCCAGTACTTC; CDR3 protein: CASSSLYQETQYF
J gene: TRBJ2-1; clone size: few; D gene: TRBD1; V gene: TRBV18; CDR3 DNA: TGTGCCAGCTCACCAAACTTACGAGACAGGGGAGGATATGAGCAGTTCTTC; CDR3 protein: CASSPNLRDRGGYEQFF
J gene: TRBJ2-7; clone size: few; D gene: TRBD2; V gene: TRBV18; CDR3 DNA: TGTGCCAGCTCATCCCCGATCGGGGGGTATGCTAGAGACGAGCAGTACTTC; CDR3 protein: CASSSPIGGYARDEQYF
J gene: TRBJ2-1; clone size: many; D gene: -; V gene: TRBV19; CDR3 DNA: TGTGCCAGTAGTATAGGGGTGCTCGAGCACAATGAGCAGTTCTTC; CDR3 protein: CASSIGVLEHNEQFF
J gene: TRBJ2-3; clone size: many; D gene: -; V gene: TRBV29-1; CDR3 DNA: TGCAGCGTTGAAGTAAGCACGCAGTATTTT; CDR3 protein: CSVEVSTQYF